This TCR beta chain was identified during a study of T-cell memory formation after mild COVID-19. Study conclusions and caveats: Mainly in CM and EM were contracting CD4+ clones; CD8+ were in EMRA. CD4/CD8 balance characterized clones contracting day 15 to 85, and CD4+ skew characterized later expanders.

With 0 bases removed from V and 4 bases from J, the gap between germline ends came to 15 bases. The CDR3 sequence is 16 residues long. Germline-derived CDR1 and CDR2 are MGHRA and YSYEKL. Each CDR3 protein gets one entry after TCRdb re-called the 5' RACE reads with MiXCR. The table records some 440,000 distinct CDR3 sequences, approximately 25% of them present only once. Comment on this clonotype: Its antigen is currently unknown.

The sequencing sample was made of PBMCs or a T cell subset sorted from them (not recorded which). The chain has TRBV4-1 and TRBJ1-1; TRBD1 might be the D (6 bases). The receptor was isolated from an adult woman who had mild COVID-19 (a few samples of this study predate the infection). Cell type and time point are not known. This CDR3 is CASSQDKGGKGTEAFF. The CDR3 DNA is TGCGCCAGCAGCCAAGATAAGGGGGGTAAGGGCACTGAAGCTTTCTTT.